This T cell receptor beta chain was observed in a study of blood T cell repertoires in COVID-19. In the study overall: Samples representing acute and convalescent COVID-19 were sourced from the United States, Italy and Spain.

Libraries were prepared by immunoSEQ multiplex PCR; TCRdb keeps only in-frame clonotypes and omits some of them. The sample gives approximately 160,000 clones, around 80% of which show up once; about 10% is in the top ten. The germline V and J ends were trimmed by 6 bases and 4 bases, with 13 bases remaining between them. The CDR3 is made up of 14 amino acids. Germline-derived CDR1 and CDR2 are SNHLY and FYNNEI. This clonotype originated in a man in his 60s with active or convalescent COVID-19. Material for sequencing was peripheral blood. The rearrangement joins TRBV2 to TRBJ1-3, with D possibly being TRBD1 (6 bases). Here the CDR3 reads CASRLGTQGNTIYF. In DNA, the CDR3 is TGTGCCAGCAGGCTCGGGACACAGGGAAACACCATATATTTT.